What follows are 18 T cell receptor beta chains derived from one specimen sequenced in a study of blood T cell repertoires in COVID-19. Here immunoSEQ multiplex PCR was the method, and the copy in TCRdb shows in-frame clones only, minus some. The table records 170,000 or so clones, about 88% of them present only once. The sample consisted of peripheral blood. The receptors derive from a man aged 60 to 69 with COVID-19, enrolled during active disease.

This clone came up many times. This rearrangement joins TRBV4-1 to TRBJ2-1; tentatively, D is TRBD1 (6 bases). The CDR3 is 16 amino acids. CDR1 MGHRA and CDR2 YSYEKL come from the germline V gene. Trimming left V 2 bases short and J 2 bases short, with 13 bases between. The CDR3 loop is CASSQPGHRTYNEQFF. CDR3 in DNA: TGCGCCAGCAGCCAACCGGGACACCGTACCTACAATGAGCAGTTCTTC.

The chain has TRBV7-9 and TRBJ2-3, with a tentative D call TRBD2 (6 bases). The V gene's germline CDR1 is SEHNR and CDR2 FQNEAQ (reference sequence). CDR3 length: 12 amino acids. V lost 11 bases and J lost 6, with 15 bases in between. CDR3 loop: CAGGMGTDTQYF. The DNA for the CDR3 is TGTGCCGGGGGGATGGGGACTGATACGCAGTATTTT.

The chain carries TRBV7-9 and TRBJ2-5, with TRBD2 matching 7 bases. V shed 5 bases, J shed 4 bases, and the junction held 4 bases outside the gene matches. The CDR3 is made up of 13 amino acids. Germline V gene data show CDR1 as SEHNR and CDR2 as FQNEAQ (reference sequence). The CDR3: CASSQAGVETQYF. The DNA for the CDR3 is TGTGCCAGCAGCCAGGCGGGGGTAGAGACCCAGTACTTC.

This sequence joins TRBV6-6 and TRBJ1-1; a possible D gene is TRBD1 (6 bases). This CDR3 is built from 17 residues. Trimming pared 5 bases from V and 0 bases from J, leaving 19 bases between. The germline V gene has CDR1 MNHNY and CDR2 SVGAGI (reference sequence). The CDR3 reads CASSLGTFLSMNTEAFF. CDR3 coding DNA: TGTGCCAGCAGTCTCGGGACATTCTTAAGCATGAACACTGAAGCTTTCTTT.

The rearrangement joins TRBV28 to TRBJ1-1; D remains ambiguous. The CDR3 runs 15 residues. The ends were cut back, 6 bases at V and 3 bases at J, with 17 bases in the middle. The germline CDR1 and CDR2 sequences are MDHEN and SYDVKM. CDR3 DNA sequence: TGTGCCAGCAGGGGAGCAGGCACCGGGGACACTGAAGCTTTCTTT. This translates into CASRGAGTGDTEAFF.

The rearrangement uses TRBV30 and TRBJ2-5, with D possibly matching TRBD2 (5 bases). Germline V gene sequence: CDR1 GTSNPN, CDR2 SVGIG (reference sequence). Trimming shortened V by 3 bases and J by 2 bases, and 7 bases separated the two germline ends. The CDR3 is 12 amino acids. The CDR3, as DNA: TGTGCCTGGAGGGAGGTTCAAGAGACCCAGTACTTC. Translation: CAWREVQETQYF.

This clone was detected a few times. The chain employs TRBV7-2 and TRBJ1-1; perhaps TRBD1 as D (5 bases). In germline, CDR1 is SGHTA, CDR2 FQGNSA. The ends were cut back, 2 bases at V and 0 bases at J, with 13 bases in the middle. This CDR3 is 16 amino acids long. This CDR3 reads CASSLRRQSLNTEAFF. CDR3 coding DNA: TGTGCCAGCAGCTTACGGAGACAGAGTTTGAACACTGAAGCTTTCTTT. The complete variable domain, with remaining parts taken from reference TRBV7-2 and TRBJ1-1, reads GAGVSQSPSNKVTEKGKDVELRCDPISGHTALYWYRQSLGQGLEFLIYFQGNSAPDKSGLPSDRFSAERTGGSVSTLTIQRTQQEDSAVYLCASSLRRQSLNTEAFFGQGTRLTVV.

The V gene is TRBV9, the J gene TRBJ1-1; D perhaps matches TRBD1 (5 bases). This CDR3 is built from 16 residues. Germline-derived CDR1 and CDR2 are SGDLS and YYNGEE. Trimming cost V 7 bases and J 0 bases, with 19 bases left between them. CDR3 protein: CASVRIGRGVNTEAFF. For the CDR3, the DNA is TGTGCCAGCGTTCGGATCGGACGGGGGGTGAACACTGAAGCTTTCTTT.

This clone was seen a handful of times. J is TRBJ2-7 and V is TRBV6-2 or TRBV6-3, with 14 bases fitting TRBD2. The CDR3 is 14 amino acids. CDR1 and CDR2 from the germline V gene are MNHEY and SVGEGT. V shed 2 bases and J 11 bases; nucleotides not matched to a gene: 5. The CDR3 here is CASSYQGLAGDKYF. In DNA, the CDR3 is TGTGCCAGCAGTTACCAGGGACTAGCGGGGGACAAGTACTTC.

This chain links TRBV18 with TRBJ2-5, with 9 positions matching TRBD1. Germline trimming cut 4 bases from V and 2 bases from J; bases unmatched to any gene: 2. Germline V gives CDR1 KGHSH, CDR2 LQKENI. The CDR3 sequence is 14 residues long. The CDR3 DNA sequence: TGTGCCAGCTCACTAGGACAGGGGCAAGAGACCCAGTACTTC. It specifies CASSLGQGQETQYF.

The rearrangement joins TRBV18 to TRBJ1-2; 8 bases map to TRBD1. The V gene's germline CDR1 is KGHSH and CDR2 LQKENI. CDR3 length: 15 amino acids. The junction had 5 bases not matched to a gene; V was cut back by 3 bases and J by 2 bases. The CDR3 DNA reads TGTGCCAGCTCACCCTTGACAGGGGAGAACTATGGCTACACCTTC. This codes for CASSPLTGENYGYTF.

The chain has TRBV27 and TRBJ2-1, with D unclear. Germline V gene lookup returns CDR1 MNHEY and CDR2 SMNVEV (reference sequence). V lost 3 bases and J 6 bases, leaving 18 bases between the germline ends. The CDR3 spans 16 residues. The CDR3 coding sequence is TGTGCCAGCAGTTTTTGGCAGGCCCAAATGCGCAATGAGCAGTTCTTC. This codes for CASSFWQAQMRNEQFF.

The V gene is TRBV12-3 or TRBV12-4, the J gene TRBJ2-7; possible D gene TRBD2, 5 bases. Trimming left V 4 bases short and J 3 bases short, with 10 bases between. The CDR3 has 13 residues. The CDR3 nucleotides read TGTGCCAGCAGTTCCCGGACTTTCTACGAGCAGTACTTC. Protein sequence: CASSSRTFYEQYF.

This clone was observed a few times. The CDR3 region is CASKKLSGVNQPQHF. The CDR3 nucleotides read TGTGCCAGCAAGAAACTTTCGGGGGTCAATCAGCCCCAGCATTTT. V and J are TRBV2 and TRBJ1-5, with a possible D match to TRBD1 (5 bases). Trimming pared 7 bases from V and 3 bases from J, leaving 16 bases between. The CDR3 consists of 15 residues. CDR1 and CDR2 from the germline V gene are SNHLY and FYNNEI.

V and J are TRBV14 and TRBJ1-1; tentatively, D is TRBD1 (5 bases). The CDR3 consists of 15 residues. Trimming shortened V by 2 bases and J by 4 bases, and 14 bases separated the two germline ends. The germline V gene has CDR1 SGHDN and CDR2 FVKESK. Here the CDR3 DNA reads TGTGCCAGCAGCCAACCGGGGGATGGGAGCACTGAAGCTTTCTTT. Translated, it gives CASSQPGDGSTEAFF.

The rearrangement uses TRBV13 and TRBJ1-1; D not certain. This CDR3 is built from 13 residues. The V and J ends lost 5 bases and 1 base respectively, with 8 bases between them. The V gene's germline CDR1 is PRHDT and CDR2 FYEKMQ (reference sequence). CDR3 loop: CASSINSNTEAFF. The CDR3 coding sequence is TGTGCCAGCAGCATCAATTCGAACACTGAAGCTTTCTTT.

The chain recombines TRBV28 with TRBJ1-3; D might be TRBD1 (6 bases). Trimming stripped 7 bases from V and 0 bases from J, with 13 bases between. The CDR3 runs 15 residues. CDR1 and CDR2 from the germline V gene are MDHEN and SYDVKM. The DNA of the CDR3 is TGTGCCAGCAATGGACAGCCAGCCTCTGGAAACACCATATATTTT. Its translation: CASNGQPASGNTIYF. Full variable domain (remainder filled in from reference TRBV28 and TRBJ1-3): DVKVTQSSRYLVKRTGEKVFLECVQDMDHENMFWYRQDPGLGLRLIYFSYDVKMKEKGDIPEGYSVSREKKERFSLILESASTNQTSMYLCASNGQPASGNTIYFGEGSWLTVV.

CDR3 amino acids: CASRYGTGDQPQHF. The DNA for the CDR3 is TGTGCCAGCAGATACGGGACAGGGGATCAGCCCCAGCATTTT. The chain combines TRBV5-5 with TRBJ1-5, with 10 bases matching TRBD1. Germline CDR1 SGHKS, CDR2 YYEKEE (reference sequence). CDR3 length: 14 amino acids. The V segment lost 5 bases and the J segment 5 bases; nucleotides outside the gene matches: 4.